The 10 T cell receptor beta chains below come from one sample, sequenced in a study of blood T cell repertoires in COVID-19. Profiled with immunoSEQ multiplex PCR; TCRdb holds only in-frame clones, not every one. Of around 480,000 clones in the sample, about nine tenths were seen once. Sequenced material: PBMCs or T cells enriched from blood (not recorded which). These receptors were obtained from a woman between 18 and 29 years old who had recovered from COVID-19.

J is TRBJ1-4 and V is TRBV5-8, with 8 bases aligning to TRBD1. The junction had 14 bases not matched to a gene; V was cut back by 6 bases and J by 7 bases. The V gene's germline CDR1 is SGHTS and CDR2 YDEGEE. This CDR3 contains 16 residues. Written as DNA, the CDR3 is TGTGCCAGCACCCCGTCGTTCAGGGGGCAAGGTGAAAAACTGTTTTTT. This codes for CASTPSFRGQGEKLFF.

The V gene is TRBV9, the J gene TRBJ2-7; TRBD1 matches 7 bases. Germline V CDR1 and CDR2: SGDLS, YYNGEE. This CDR3 is 13 amino acids long. J lost 5 bases, V lost 4 bases, and 6 bases had no gene match. The CDR3 DNA reads TGTGCCAGCAGCAGGGGGCTACGTGACGAGCAGTACTTC. This codes for CASSRGLRDEQYF.

This clone showed up just once. The J gene is TRBJ1-2, the V gene TRBV25-1; no clear D. Germline V gene data show CDR1 as MGHDK and CDR2 as SYGVNS. V lost 0 bases and J lost 7, with 12 bases in between. The CDR3 contains 14 residues. CDR3 residues: CASSEYGPAGGYTF. CDR3 DNA sequence: TGTGCCAGCAGTGAATACGGCCCAGCGGGTGGCTACACCTTC.

In its sample, this clone was seen once. The gene calls are TRBV6-5 and TRBJ1-6; 8 bases agree with TRBD1. The trim removed 6 bases at V and 6 bases at J, leaving 4 bases unmatched. The CDR3 has 14 residues. CDR1 and CDR2 from the germline V gene are MNHEY and SVGAGI. Here the CDR3 reads CASSLQGGNSPLHF. As DNA, the CDR3 is TGTGCCAGCAGCCTACAGGGGGGTAATTCACCCCTCCACTTT.

The J gene is TRBJ2-1, the V gene TRBV19; 7 bases agree with TRBD2. This CDR3 is built from 13 residues. V lost 9 bases, J lost 5 bases, and 7 bases stayed unmatched. Germline assignment: CDR1 LNHDA and CDR2 SQIVND (reference sequence). CDR3 nucleotide sequence: TGTGCCAGCGGGACTACCAAAGACAATGAGCAGTTCTTC. It yields the protein CASGTTKDNEQFF.

The rearrangement joins TRBV19 to TRBJ1-1, with D possibly being TRBD1 (5 bases). V dropped 7 bases and J dropped 10 bases, with 13 bases sitting between them. The CDR3 totals 11 residues. Germline V gene sequence: CDR1 LNHDA, CDR2 SQIVND (reference sequence). DNA of the CDR3: TGTGCCAGTATGGAGGGCAGGGTAGCTTTCTTT. Translating gives CASMEGRVAFF.

The chain has TRBV30 and TRBJ2-5, with 8 nucleotides matching TRBD1. Germline loops: CDR1 GTSNPN, CDR2 SVGIG (reference sequence). The V segment lost 4 bases and the J segment 3 bases; nucleotides outside the gene matches: 4. CDR3 length equals 13 residues. The CDR3 nucleotides read TGTGCCTGGAAGGACAGGGAAGAAGAGACCCAGTACTTC. It encodes CAWKDREEETQYF.

The J gene is TRBJ1-3, the V gene TRBV7-8, with D perhaps TRBD1 (5 bases). This CDR3 comprises 15 residues. Germline assignment: CDR1 SGHVS and CDR2 FQNEAQ. V shed 1 base and J shed 3 bases, with 10 bases lying between them. DNA for the CDR3: TGTGCCAGCAGCTTAGAAGGGGCACGTGGAAACACCATATATTTT. Its translation: CASSLEGARGNTIYF.

The CDR3 nucleotides are TGTGCCACCAGTGATTGGGACACGGGGGGCTACACCTTC. This sequence encodes CATSDWDTGGYTF. The chain combines TRBV24-1 with TRBJ1-2; a weak D match, TRBD1 (6 bases). CDR3 length equals 13 residues. From germline, CDR1 is KGHDR and CDR2 SFDVKD. Trimming shortened V by 2 bases and J by 8 bases, and 11 bases separated the two germline ends.

The chain combines TRBV2 with TRBJ1-6; 8 bases line up with TRBD1. The J segment lost 13 bases and the V segment lost 8 bases, leaving 19 bases of the junction unmatched. The CDR3 loop spans 16 amino acids. The germline gives CDR1 SNHLY, CDR2 FYNNEI. The CDR3 is CASRTSAAGGVWPLHF. The CDR3 bases are TGTGCCAGCCGTACCAGTGCAGCAGGGGGCGTTTGGCCCCTCCACTTT.